Included here is one T cell receptor beta chain sequence, with context. Antigen specificity is unknown. With only one base between it and a far larger clone, this is likely a read error. The data are from a study of liver allograft versus peripheral blood T cells. Study-level background: Intrahepatic T cell receptor repertoires from transplanted livers were compared against repertoires in recipients' peripheral blood. Whole-study findings and limits: Intragraft T cell receptor repertoires of liver allografts were reported to differ from peripheral blood repertoires.

This CDR3 is 12 amino acids long. V shed 0 bases and J shed 10 bases, with 7 bases lying between them. Germline V lookup: CDR1 MNHEY, CDR2 SVGAGI. Each CDR3 protein is one row after TCRdb ran MiXCR on the reads. The data contain under 5,000 distinct CDR3 sequences, 14% to 15% of them singletons. The clonotype comes from a human patient who had a liver transplant. Some T cells here may be from the graft donor. This sequence joins TRBV6-5 and TRBJ2-1, with D maybe TRBD2 (5 bases). CDR3 region: CASSYSGDEQFF. The CDR3 DNA reads as TGTGCCAGCAGTTACTCGGGAGACGAGCAGTTCTTC.